Given below is one TCR beta chain in context. The antigen remains unidentified. Each molecule of TCR cDNA was tagged with one unique molecular identifier. MiXCR was run by TCRdb on the 5' RACE reads, yielding one entry per CDR3 protein. The repertoire holds tens of thousands of distinct CDR3 sequences, with under 25% as singletons. The data were obtained in a study of spatial heterogeneity in lung cancer. Study-wide background: Alpha-chain sequences were detected in numbers that were consistently lower than beta-chain sequences. Study-wide results and caveats: Resection blood, more than follow-up blood, showed ubiquitous expanded tumor TCRs.

V was cut by 2 bases and J by 6 bases, with 5 bases left in between. The V gene's germline CDR1 is SGHTA and CDR2 FQGNSA. This CDR3 region has 12 residues. Documented time point: sample taken at primary tumor resection. Unsorted whole RNA from tumor, nontumor lung or frozen PBMC underwent sequencing. The donor group consisted of roughly 70 patients who had untreated, early-stage non-small cell lung cancer. The receptor comes from a male donor with early-stage non-small cell lung cancer. Material: PBMCs, obtained at surgery. The chain is built from TRBV7-2 and TRBJ2-1; no clear D. CDR3 nucleotide sequence: TGTGCCAGCAGCTTAACAGTCAATGAGCAGTTCTTC. Its translation is CASSLTVNEQFF.